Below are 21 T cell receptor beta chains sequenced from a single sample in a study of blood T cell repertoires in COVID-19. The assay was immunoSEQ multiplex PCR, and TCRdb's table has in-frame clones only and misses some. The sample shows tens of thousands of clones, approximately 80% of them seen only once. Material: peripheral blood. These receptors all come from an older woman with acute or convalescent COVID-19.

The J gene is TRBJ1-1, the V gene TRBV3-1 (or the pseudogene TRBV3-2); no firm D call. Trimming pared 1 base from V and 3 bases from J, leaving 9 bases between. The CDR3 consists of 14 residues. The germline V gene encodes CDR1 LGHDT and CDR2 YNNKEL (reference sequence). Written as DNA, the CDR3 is TGTGCCAGCAGCCAAGTTTCAGGCGACACTGAAGCTTTCTTT. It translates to CASSQVSGDTEAFF.

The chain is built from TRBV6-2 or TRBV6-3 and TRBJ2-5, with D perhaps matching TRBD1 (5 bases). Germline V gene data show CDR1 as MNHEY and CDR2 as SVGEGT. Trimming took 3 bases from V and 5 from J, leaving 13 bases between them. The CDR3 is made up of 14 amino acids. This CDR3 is CASSYLGVGETQYF. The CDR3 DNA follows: TGTGCCAGCAGTTATTTAGGGGTAGGGGAGACCCAGTACTTC.

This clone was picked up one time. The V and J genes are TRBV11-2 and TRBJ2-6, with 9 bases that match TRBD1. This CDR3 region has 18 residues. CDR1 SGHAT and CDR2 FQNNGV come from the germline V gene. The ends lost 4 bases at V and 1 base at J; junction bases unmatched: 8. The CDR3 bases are TGTGCCAGCAGCTCCCGGACAGGGGTGAGGTCTGGGGCCAACGTCCTGACTTTC. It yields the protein CASSSRTGVRSGANVLTF. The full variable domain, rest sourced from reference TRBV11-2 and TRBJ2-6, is EAGVAQSPRYKIIEKRQSVAFWCNPISGHATLYWYQQILGQGPKLLIQFQNNGVVDDSQLPKDRFSAERLKGVDSTLKIQPAKLEDSAVYLCASSSRTGVRSGANVLTFGAGSRLTVL.

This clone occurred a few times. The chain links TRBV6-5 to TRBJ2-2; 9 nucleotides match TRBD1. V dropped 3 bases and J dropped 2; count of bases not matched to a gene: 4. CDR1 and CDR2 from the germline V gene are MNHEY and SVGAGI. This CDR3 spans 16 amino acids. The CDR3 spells CASSYRTGVNTGELFF. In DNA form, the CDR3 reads TGTGCCAGCAGTTATCGGACAGGGGTTAACACCGGGGAGCTGTTTTTT.

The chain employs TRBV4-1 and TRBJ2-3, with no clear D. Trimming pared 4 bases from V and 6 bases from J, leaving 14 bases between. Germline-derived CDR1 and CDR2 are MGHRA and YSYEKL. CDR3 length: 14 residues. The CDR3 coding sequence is TGCGCCAGCAGCCTCCTCCTCTTAGTGGATACGCAGTATTTT. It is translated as CASSLLLLVDTQYF.

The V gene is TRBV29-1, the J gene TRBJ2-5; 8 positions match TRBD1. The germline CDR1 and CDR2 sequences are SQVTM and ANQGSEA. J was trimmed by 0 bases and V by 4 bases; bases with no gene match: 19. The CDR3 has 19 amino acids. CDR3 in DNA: TGCAGCGTTGCTGCTGGCAGGGGCGGGGCAGGGGGCTACCAAGAGACCCAGTACTTC. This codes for CSVAAGRGGAGGYQETQYF. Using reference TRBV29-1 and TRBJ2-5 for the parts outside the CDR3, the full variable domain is SAVISQKPSRDICQRGTSLTIQCQVDSQVTMMFWYRQQPGQSLTLIATANQGSEATYESGFVIDKFPISRPNLTFSTLTVSNMSPEDSSIYLCSVAAGRGGAGGYQETQYFGPGTRLLVL.

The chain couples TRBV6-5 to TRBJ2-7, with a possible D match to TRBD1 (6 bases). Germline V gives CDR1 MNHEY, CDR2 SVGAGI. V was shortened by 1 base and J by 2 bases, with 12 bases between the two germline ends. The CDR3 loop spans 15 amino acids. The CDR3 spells CASSYYLDRPYEQYF. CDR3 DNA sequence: TGTGCCAGCAGTTACTACTTAGACAGGCCCTACGAGCAGTACTTC.

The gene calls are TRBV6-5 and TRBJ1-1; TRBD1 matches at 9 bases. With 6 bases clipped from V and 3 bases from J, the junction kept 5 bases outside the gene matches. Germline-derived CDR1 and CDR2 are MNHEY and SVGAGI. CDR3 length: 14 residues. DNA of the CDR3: TGTGCCAGCAGCCTCACAGGGGGCGACACTGAAGCTTTCTTT. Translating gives CASSLTGGDTEAFF.

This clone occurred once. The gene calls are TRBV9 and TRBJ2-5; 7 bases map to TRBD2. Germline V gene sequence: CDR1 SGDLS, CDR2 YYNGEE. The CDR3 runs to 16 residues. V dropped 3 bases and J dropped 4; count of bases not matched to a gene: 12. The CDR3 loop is CASSGGGAGRGETQYF. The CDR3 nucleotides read TGTGCCAGCAGCGGCGGCGGGGCAGGGAGGGGAGAGACCCAGTACTTC.

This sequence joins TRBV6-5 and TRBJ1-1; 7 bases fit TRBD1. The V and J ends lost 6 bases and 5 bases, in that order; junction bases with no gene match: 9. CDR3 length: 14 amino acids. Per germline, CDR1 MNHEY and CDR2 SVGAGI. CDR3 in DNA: TGTGCCAGCAGGAACAGGGGTCGGGGGACTGAAGCTTTCTTT. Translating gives CASRNRGRGTEAFF.

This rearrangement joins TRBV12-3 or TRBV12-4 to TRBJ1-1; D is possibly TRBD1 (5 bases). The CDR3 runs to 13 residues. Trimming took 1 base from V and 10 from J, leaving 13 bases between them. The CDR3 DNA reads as TGTGCCAGCAGTTTAGGCAGGCAGGGTGTAGCTTTCTTT. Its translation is CASSLGRQGVAFF.

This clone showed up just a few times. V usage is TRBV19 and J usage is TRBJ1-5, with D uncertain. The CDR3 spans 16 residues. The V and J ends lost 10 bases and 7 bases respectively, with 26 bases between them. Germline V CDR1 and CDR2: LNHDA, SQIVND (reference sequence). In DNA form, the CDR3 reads TGTGCCACCAAGCGAACTCCCGGGAACAACATACAGCCCCAGCATTTT. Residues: CATKRTPGNNIQPQHF.

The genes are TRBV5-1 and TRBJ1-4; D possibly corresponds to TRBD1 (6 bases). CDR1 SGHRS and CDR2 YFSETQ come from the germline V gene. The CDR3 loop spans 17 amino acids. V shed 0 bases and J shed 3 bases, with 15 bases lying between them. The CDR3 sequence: CASSLGSNRVANEKLFF. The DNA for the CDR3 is TGCGCCAGCAGCTTGGGTTCAAACAGGGTGGCTAATGAAAAACTGTTTTTT.

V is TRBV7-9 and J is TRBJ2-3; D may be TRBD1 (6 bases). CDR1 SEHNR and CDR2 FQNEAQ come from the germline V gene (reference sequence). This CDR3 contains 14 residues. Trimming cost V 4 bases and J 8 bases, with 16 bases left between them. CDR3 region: CASSSPTGQGTQYF. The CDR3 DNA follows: TGTGCCAGCAGCTCCCCGACAGGTCAGGGTACGCAGTATTTT.

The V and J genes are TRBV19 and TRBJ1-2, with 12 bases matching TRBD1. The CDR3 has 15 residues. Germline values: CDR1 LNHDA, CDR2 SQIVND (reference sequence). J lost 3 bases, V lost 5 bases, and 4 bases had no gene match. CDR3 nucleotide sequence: TGTGCCAGTAGTCTGGGACAGGGGGCATACTATGGCTACACCTTC. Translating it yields CASSLGQGAYYGYTF.

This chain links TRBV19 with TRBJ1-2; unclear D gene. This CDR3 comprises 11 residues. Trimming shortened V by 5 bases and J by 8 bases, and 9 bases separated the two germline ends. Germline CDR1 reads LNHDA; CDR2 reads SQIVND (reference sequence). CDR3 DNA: TGTGCCAGTAGTGCAGAACGCGGCTACACCTTC. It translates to CASSAERGYTF.

CDR3 in DNA: TGCGCCAGCAGCCAAGAAAGTCAGGGGGCGCGGTTCTTC. Translated, it gives CASSQESQGARFF. The chain recombines TRBV4-1 with TRBJ2-1; 8 bases are a match to TRBD1. Trimming at V came to 0 bases and at J to 15 bases, leaving 7 bases not matched to a gene. In germline, CDR1 is MGHRA, CDR2 YSYEKL. CDR3 length: 13 residues.

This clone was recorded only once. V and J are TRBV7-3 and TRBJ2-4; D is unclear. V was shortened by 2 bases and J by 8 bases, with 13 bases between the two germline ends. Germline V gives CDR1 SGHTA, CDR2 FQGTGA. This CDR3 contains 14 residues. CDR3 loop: CASSLQSQRDIQYF. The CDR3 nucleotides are TGTGCCAGCAGCTTACAGTCCCAACGGGACATTCAGTACTTC. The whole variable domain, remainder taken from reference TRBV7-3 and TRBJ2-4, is GAGVSQTPSNKVTEKGKYVELRCDPISGHTALYWYRQSLGQGPEFLIYFQGTGAADDSGLPNDRFFAVRPEGSVSTLKIQRTERGDSAVYLCASSLQSQRDIQYFGAGTRLSVL.

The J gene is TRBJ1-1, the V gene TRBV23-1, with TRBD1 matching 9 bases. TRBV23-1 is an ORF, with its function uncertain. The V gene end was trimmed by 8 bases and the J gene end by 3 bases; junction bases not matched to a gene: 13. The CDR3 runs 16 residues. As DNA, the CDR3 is TGCGCCAGCGTAAACCCACAGGGGGCGTATGACACTGAAGCTTTCTTT. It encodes CASVNPQGAYDTEAFF.

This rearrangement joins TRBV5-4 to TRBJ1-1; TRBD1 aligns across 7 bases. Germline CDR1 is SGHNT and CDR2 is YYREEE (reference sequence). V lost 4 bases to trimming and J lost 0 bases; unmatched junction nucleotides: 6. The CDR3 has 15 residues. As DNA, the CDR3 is TGTGCCAGCAGCGGACCGGGACAGCTGAACACTGAAGCTTTCTTT. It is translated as CASSGPGQLNTEAFF. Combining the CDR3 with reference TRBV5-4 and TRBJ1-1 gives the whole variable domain ETGVTQSPTHLIKTRGQQVTLRCSSQSGHNTVSWYQQALGQGPQFIFQYYREEENGRGNFPPRFSGLQFPNYSSELNVNALELDDSALYLCASSGPGQLNTEAFFGQGTRLTVV.

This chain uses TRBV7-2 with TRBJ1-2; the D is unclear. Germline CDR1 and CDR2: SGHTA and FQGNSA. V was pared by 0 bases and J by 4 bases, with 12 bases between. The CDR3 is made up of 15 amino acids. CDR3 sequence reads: CASSLALGGSYGYTF. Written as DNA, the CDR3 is TGTGCCAGCAGCTTAGCGCTCGGCGGGAGCTATGGCTACACCTTC.